The 27 T cell receptor beta chains listed next were all sequenced from one sample in a study of molecular identifiers for immune sequencing clone quantification. TCRdb redid the calling of the PCR reads with MiXCR, one entry per CDR3 protein. The table lists approximately 590,000 distinct CDR3 sequences, roughly 23% of them singletons. Specimen: naive CD8+ T cells from blood, with Jurkat cell RNA spiked in. As to subset: FACS-sorted CD8+CD4-CCR7+CD45RA+ naive T cells. Every receptor here comes from a human donor in good health. Some libraries in this study had Jurkat cell RNA spiked in.

This clonotype has only a few counts. CDR3 sequence: CASSLASGGAGTLNNEQFF. CDR3 nucleotides: TGTGCCAGCAGTTTAGCTAGCGGGGGGGCCGGCACTTTAAACAATGAGCAGTTCTTC. The chain couples TRBV12-3 or TRBV12-4 to TRBJ2-1; 11 bases are shared with TRBD2. This CDR3 has 19 residues. The trim removed 0 bases at V and 5 bases at J, leaving 12 bases unmatched.

This clonotype was picked up a small number of times. The chain is built from TRBV27 and TRBJ1-6; D uncertain. The germline gives CDR1 MNHEY, CDR2 SMNVEV (reference sequence). Trimming stripped 4 bases from V and 9 bases from J, with 16 bases between. This CDR3 has 15 residues. The CDR3 protein is CASSSPRADISPLHF. The CDR3 coding sequence is TGTGCCAGCAGTTCACCGCGGGCAGACATTTCACCCCTCCACTTT.

CDR3 nucleotides: TGTGCCAGCAGCCAAGCCCAATTACAAGGGGGGTTGTCCTACGAGCAGTACTTC. Encoded protein: CASSQAQLQGGLSYEQYF. This chain joins TRBV4-2 and TRBJ2-7; D could derive from TRBD1 or TRBD2 (6 bases each). CDR3 length equals 18 residues. Trimming pared 1 base from V and 1 base from J, leaving 20 bases between. Per the germline V gene, CDR1 is LGHNA and CDR2 is YNFKEQ.

Many counts were recorded for this clonotype. The V gene is TRBV5-1, the J gene TRBJ2-7; 8 bases agree with TRBD1. CDR3 size: 18 residues. V dropped 4 bases and J dropped 1; count of bases not matched to a gene: 16. Germline assignment: CDR1 SGHRS and CDR2 YFSETQ. The CDR3, as DNA: TGCGCCAGCAGCCCGGGAGACAGGGGTCGTCTCCTATCCTACGAGCAGTACTTC. This codes for CASSPGDRGRLLSYEQYF.

The chain has TRBV6-5 and TRBJ1-2; tentatively, D is TRBD1 (6 bases). There are 14 residues in the CDR3. Germline CDR1 is MNHEY and CDR2 is SVGAGI. V lost 7 bases, J lost 1 base, and 13 bases lay in between. CDR3 amino acids: CASNGGTRNYGYTF. The CDR3 nucleotides read TGTGCCAGCAATGGAGGGACACGTAACTATGGCTACACCTTC.

This clonotype was counted ten times or more. The chain has TRBV4-3 and TRBJ2-1, with 9 nucleotides matching TRBD1. Germline trimming cut 2 bases from V and 9 bases from J; bases unmatched to any gene: 11. The CDR3 runs to 16 residues. In germline, CDR1 is LGHNA, CDR2 YSLEER. The CDR3 loop is CASSQPIGTGRGEQFF. The CDR3, as DNA: TGCGCCAGCAGCCAACCCATCGGGACAGGGAGGGGTGAGCAGTTCTTC.

As concerns this clonotype: Since a much larger clone is just one base distant, this may be a read error. The V call is TRBV5-3, the J call TRBJ2-5; D uncertain. TRBV5-3 carries the ORF label, with uncertain function. CDR3 size: 13 residues. The CDR3 nucleotides read TGTGCCAGCAGCTTCGGGCTAGAAGAGACCCAGTCCTTC. The encoded protein is CASSFGLEETQSF.

The chain recombines TRBV4-1 with TRBJ2-1, with D possibly TRBD2 on 5 matching bases. V shed 0 bases and J shed 1 base, with 7 bases lying between them. CDR3 length: 15 amino acids. The V gene's germline CDR1 is MGHRA and CDR2 YSYEKL. The CDR3 region is CASSQEPGSYNEQFF. The CDR3 coding sequence is TGCGCCAGCAGCCAAGAACCGGGGTCCTACAATGAGCAGTTCTTC.

Of note for this clonotype: Being one base from a much bigger clone, this may be a read error. The rearrangement uses TRBV19 and TRBJ2-2; D is perhaps TRBD2 (6 bases). Germline loops: CDR1 LNHDA, CDR2 SQIVND (reference sequence). The CDR3 is 15 amino acids. The CDR3 bases are TGTGCCAGTATGTCGAGGCAGGGAGGCACCGGGGAGCTGCTTTTT. Protein product: CASMSRQGGTGELLF.

In the case of this clonotype: A read error is likely, as this CDR3 ends without the conserved phenylalanine or tryptophan. This rearrangement joins TRBV7-9 to TRBJ1-1; D is perhaps TRBD1 (6 bases). CDR1 and CDR2 from the germline V gene are SEHNR and FQNEAQ (reference sequence). Trimming removed 5 bases from V and 3 bases from J, with 13 bases in between. The CDR3 consists of 14 residues. The DNA for the CDR3 is TGTGCCAGCAGCCCAACGAACAGGGACACTGAAGCTTTCTCT. Translated, it gives CASSPTNRDTEAFS.

This clonotype has ten or more counts. V is TRBV4-2 and J is TRBJ1-1; D call uncertain. The CDR3 loop spans 13 amino acids. Germline V gene lookup returns CDR1 LGHNA and CDR2 YNFKEQ. The V end lost 3 bases, the J end lost 9 bases, and 14 bases lay between the germline ends. The CDR3 nucleotides read TGTGCCAGCAGCCATCCGGACTCGGACCAAGCTTTCTTT. It specifies CASSHPDSDQAFF.

V gene TRBV2 combines with J gene TRBJ1-4; D possibly corresponds to TRBD1 (5 bases). Trimming removed 3 bases from V and 7 bases from J, with 15 bases in between. Germline V gives CDR1 SNHLY, CDR2 FYNNEI. The CDR3 is 15 amino acids. CDR3: CASSDNDRMGEKLFF. The CDR3 nucleotides are TGTGCCAGCAGTGACAATGACAGAATGGGTGAAAAACTGTTTTTT.

The CDR3 DNA reads TGTGCCAGCAGTCGCGCAGGGAGCTGGGATCAGCCCCAGCATTTT. Its protein product is CASSRAGSWDQPQHF. The chain has TRBV12-3 or TRBV12-4 and TRBJ1-5, with D possibly being TRBD1 (5 bases). The CDR3 has 15 amino acids. Trimming took 5 bases from V and 5 from J, leaving 16 bases between them.

This clonotype was counted many times. The chain carries TRBV14 and TRBJ2-7, with D unclear. The ends were cut back, 1 base at V and 3 bases at J, with 7 bases in the middle. Germline assignment: CDR1 SGHDN and CDR2 FVKESK. CDR3 length: 13 amino acids. CDR3 DNA: TGTGCCAGCAGCCAAGGGGTCCACTACGAGCAGTACTTC. Encoded protein: CASSQGVHYEQYF.

This clonotype was detected ten times or more. The rearrangement joins TRBV7-9 to TRBJ1-1, with a tentative D call TRBD1 (5 bases). V was shortened by 2 bases and J by 3 bases, with 10 bases between the two germline ends. Per germline, CDR1 SEHNR and CDR2 FQNEAQ (reference sequence). There are 14 residues in the CDR3. The CDR3 DNA is TGTGCCAGCAGCTTACGGGGGTATGACACTGAAGCTTTCTTT. Translating gives CASSLRGYDTEAFF.

The rearrangement joins TRBV14 to TRBJ1-5, with D unresolved. V was cut by 1 base and J by 1 base, with 8 bases left in between. Germline loops: CDR1 SGHDN, CDR2 FVKESK. CDR3 length: 15 residues. CDR3 nucleotide sequence: TGTGCCAGCAGCCAAGTGGGAGGGAGCAATCAGCCCCAGCATTTT. Translation gives CASSQVGGSNQPQHF.

In this sample, this clonotype turned up once. V and J are TRBV4-1 and TRBJ1-1; D is possibly TRBD1 (5 bases). This CDR3 contains 16 residues. V shed 3 bases and J shed 3 bases, with 17 bases lying between them. The germline gives CDR1 MGHRA, CDR2 YSYEKL. CDR3 amino acids: CASSQGRQTMYTEAFF. The CDR3 DNA reads as TGCGCCAGCAGCCAGGGTCGACAGACCATGTACACTGAAGCTTTCTTT.

This clonotype was found a few times. The chain is built from TRBV27 and TRBJ2-5, with D hard to call. The V gene's germline CDR1 is MNHEY and CDR2 SMNVEV (reference sequence). V dropped 8 bases and J dropped 5 bases, with 9 bases sitting between them. The CDR3 is 11 residues long. The CDR3 coding sequence is TGTGCCAGCGGTGGGCTGGAGACCCAGTACTTC. It is translated as CASGGLETQYF.

This clonotype was detected only a few times. This chain connects TRBV19 to TRBJ2-7; 9 nucleotides line up with TRBD1. Germline CDR1 and CDR2: LNHDA and SQIVND (reference sequence). This CDR3 region has 13 residues. The junction had 10 bases not matched to a gene; V was cut back by 9 bases and J by 7 bases. CDR3 sequence: CASGQGPQMEQYF. In DNA form, the CDR3 reads TGTGCCAGCGGACAGGGGCCCCAAATGGAGCAGTACTTC.

The chain couples TRBV19 to TRBJ2-3; a weak D match, TRBD2 (5 bases). The V gene's germline CDR1 is LNHDA and CDR2 SQIVND (reference sequence). This CDR3 contains 13 residues. The V end lost 3 bases, the J end lost 5 bases, and 9 bases lay between the germline ends. The CDR3 bases are TGTGCCAGTAGTATTCGGGGTGGAGATACGCAGTATTTT. Amino acid sequence: CASSIRGGDTQYF.

This clonotype has more than one count but fewer than ten. The V call is TRBV2, the J call TRBJ2-1; 9 bases are shared with TRBD2. Looked up from germline, CDR1 is SNHLY and CDR2 is FYNNEI. Trimming removed 10 bases from V and 7 bases from J; junction bases left unmatched: 8. The length of the CDR3 is 13 residues. Here the CDR3 DNA reads TGTGCCATTAGCGGGAGCTCCCGGAATGAGCAGTTCTTC. Protein product: CAISGSSRNEQFF.

The rearrangement uses TRBV7-2 and TRBJ2-3; the D is unclear. Trimming pared 1 base from V and 2 bases from J, leaving 10 bases between. CDR3 size: 15 residues. In germline, CDR1 is SGHTA, CDR2 FQGNSA. CDR3 loop: CASSLVRPYTDTQYF. The CDR3 DNA reads as TGTGCCAGCAGCTTAGTAAGACCATACACAGATACGCAGTATTTT.

Ten or more counts support this clonotype. The V and J genes are TRBV4-3 and TRBJ1-1; no clear D gene. Trimming pared 1 base from V and 5 bases from J, leaving 8 bases between. The CDR3 sequence is 13 residues long. Germline CDR1 LGHNA, CDR2 YSLEER. CDR3 bases: TGCGCCAGCAGCCAAGGTCTGGGGACTGAAGCTTTCTTT. Translated: CASSQGLGTEAFF.

This clonotype was seen at least ten times. The chain links TRBV4-3 to TRBJ2-3; TRBD1 is a possible D gene (5 bases). CDR1 LGHNA and CDR2 YSLEER come from the germline V gene. Trimming left V 0 bases short and J 0 bases short, with 13 bases between. The CDR3 length is 17 residues. The CDR3 region is CASSQEDKGVSTDTQYF. Written as DNA, the CDR3 is TGCGCCAGCAGCCAAGAAGACAAAGGGGTTAGCACAGATACGCAGTATTTT.

This sequence joins TRBV11-2 and TRBJ2-1; D is undetermined. CDR1 is SGHAT and CDR2 is FQNNGV in the germline V gene. The CDR3 has 15 residues. Trimming stripped 1 base from V and 4 bases from J, with 11 bases between. The CDR3 protein is CASSLAPGSYNEQFF. CDR3 DNA sequence: TGTGCCAGCAGCTTAGCCCCTGGAAGTTACAATGAGCAGTTCTTC.

About this clonotype: A much larger clone lies one base from this, so it may be a read error. The chain couples TRBV4-3 to TRBJ2-7, with a tentative D call TRBD1 (6 bases). CDR3 length equals 15 residues. Germline CDR1 reads LGHNA; CDR2 reads YSLEER. V was trimmed by 1 base and J by 3 bases, leaving 13 bases between them. The CDR3, as DNA: TGCGCCAGCAGCCAAGGCAGGGGTGCGCTCTACGAGCAGTACTTC. This encodes CASSQGRGALYEQYF.

This chain links TRBV6-5 with TRBJ2-1; 12 bases line up with TRBD1. CDR1 is MNHEY and CDR2 is SVGAGI in the germline V gene. The CDR3 loop spans 15 amino acids. V dropped 4 bases and J dropped 6; count of bases not matched to a gene: 4. CDR3 DNA sequence: TGTGCCAGCAGTTCCGGGACAGGGGGCTTCAATGAGCAGTTCTTC. Protein sequence: CASSSGTGGFNEQFF.